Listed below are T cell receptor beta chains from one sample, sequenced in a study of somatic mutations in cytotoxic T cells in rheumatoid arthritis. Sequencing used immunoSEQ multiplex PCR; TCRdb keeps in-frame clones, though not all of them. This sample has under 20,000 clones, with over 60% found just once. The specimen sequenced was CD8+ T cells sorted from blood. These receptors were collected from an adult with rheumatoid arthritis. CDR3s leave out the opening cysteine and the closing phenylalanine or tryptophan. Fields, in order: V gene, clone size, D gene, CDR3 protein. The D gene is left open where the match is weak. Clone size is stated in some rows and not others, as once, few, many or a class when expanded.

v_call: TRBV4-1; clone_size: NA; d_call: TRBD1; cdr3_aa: ASSHSRQGAPYEQY
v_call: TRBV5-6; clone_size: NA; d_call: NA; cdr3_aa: ASNWGQETQY
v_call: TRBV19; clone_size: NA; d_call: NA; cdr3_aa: ASRDLVDQPQH
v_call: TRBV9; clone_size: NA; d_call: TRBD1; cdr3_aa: ASSRGGTGFYGYT
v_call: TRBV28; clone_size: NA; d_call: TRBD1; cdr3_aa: ASKHPGQGAHNEQF
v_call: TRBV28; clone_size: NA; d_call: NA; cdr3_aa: ASSFLTETNEKLF
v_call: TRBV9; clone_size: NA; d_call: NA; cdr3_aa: ASSVALSKATDTQY
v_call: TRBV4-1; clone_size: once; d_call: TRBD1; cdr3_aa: ASSARQGSLVTDTQY
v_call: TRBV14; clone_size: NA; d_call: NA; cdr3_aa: ASSQERWDTWNTEAF
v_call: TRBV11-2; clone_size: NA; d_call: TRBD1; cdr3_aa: ASSGRGRRGGYT
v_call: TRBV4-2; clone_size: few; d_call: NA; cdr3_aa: ASSQDRTENTEAF
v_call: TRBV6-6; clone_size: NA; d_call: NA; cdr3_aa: ASSYGGELF
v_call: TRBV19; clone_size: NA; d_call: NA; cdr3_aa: ASSPLDQEDQPQH
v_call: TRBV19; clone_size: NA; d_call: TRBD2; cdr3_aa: ASSTGTSGFNEQF
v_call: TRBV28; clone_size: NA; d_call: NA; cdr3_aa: ASSFGADTQY
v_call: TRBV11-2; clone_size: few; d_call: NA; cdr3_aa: ASSLLLDVSYGYT
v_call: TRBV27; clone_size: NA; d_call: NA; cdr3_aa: ASSWNYNNEQF
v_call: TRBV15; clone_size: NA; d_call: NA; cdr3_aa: ATSRDQVVVGDNEQF
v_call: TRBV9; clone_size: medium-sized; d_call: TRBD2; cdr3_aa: ASSVGWTSGALYEQY
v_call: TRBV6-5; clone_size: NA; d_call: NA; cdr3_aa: ASSYLGLQETQY
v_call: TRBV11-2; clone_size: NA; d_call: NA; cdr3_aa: ASSLGGGFTGELF
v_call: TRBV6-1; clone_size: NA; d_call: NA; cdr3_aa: ASSRGPSSYEQY
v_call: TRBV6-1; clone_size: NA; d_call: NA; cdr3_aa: ASRSRGDSNTEAF
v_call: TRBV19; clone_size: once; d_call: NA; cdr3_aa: ASSIVAANYGYT
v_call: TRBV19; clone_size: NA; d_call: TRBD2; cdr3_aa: ASSIVQFPPSYSGGPEGTDTQY
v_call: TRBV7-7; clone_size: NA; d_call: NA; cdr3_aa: ASSSGQNQETQY
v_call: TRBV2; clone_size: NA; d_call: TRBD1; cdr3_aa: ASSPGQGGKTQY
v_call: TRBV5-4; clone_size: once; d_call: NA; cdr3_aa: ASSFDRSSYNEQF
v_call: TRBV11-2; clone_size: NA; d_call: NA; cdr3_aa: ASSLPGVNTEAF
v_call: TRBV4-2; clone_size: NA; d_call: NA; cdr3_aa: ASSQDGGVNSPLH
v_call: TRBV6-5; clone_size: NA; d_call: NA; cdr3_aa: ASTTGNNEQF
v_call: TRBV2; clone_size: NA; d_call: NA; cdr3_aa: ASLGRDYEQY
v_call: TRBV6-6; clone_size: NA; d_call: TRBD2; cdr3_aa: ASGLVAGGPGEQF
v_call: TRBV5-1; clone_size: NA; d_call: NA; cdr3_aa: ASSLGQGGDTQY
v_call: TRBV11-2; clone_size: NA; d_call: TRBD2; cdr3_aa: ASSFPGGGTGELF
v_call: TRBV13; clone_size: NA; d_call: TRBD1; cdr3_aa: ASSSLDRDKEKLF
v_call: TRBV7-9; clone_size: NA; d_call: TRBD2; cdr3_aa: ASSIGLAGGLSYNEQF
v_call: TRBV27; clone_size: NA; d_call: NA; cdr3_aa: ASSLSAGTEAF
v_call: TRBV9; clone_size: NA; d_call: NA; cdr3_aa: ASSVADPGELF
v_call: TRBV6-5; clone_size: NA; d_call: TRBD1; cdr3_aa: ASRTGAYSYEQY
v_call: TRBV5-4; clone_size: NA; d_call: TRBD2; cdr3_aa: ASSPGTSVANTGELF
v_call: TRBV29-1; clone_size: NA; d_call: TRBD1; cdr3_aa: SVEGVRDRGQFYEQF
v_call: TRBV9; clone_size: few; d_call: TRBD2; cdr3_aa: ASSVNLSGDTDTQY
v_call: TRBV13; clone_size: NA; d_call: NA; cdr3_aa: ASSLALTGANVLT
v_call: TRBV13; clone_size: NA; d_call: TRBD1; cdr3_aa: ASSLGQEIYTIY
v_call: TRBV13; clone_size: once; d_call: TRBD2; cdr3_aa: ASSLGGRANEQF
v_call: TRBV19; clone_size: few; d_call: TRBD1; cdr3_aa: ASTPTGSYEQY
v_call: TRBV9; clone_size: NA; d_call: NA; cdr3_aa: ASSEDSWREWSYNEQF
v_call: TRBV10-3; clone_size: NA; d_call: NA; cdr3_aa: AISESREETQY
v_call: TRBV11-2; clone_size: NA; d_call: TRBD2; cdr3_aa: ASTDGGLAGGVGSDTQY
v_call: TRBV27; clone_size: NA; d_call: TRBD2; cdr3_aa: ASSLLGGSDTQY